This T cell receptor (beta chain) derives from a study of vaccination effects on CD4 cells after COVID-19. Study at large: Ahead of sequencing, the ViraFEST assay grew antigen-specific CD4+ T cells using viral peptide pools. Early samples were taken at day +14, late at days +241, +227, +161. Each culture well received a few million PBMC. These cells were then cultured in IMDM with around 9.6 IU/ml IL-2 and roughly 10 ug/ml peptides.

V lost 1 base and J lost 0, with 17 bases in between. This CDR3 spans 18 amino acids. Germline values: CDR1 SGDLS, CDR2 YYNGEE. A word on this clone: What it binds is unknown.

The repertoire was sequenced with immunoSEQ multiplex PCR; TCRdb's copy has only in-frame clones and lacks some. The data show 45,000 to 55,000 clones, about 76% seen once. CD4+ T cells were isolated after 10 days of culture. The person had a PCR-confirmed SARS-CoV-2 infection during March to December 2020. Participants got two doses of BNT162b2 or mRNA-1273 vaccine. This receptor was obtained from a human donor who had a prior SARS-CoV-2 infection. The chain is built from TRBV9 and TRBJ1-3; D gene uncertain. The material was CD4+ T cells from PBMCs cultured without peptide, obtained after COVID-19 vaccination. The CDR3 loop reads CASSVTLSGSVSGNTIYF. CDR3 bases: TGTGCCAGCAGCGTAACCCTGTCCGGGAGCGTCTCTGGAAACACCATATATTTT. The full variable domain, in which reference TRBV9 and TRBJ1-3 provide the parts outside the CDR3, is DSGVTQTPKHLITATGQRVTLRCSPRSGDLSVYWYQQSLDQGLQFLIQYYNGEERAKGNILERFSAQQFPDLHSELNLSSLELGDSALYFCASSVTLSGSVSGNTIYFGEGSWLTVV.